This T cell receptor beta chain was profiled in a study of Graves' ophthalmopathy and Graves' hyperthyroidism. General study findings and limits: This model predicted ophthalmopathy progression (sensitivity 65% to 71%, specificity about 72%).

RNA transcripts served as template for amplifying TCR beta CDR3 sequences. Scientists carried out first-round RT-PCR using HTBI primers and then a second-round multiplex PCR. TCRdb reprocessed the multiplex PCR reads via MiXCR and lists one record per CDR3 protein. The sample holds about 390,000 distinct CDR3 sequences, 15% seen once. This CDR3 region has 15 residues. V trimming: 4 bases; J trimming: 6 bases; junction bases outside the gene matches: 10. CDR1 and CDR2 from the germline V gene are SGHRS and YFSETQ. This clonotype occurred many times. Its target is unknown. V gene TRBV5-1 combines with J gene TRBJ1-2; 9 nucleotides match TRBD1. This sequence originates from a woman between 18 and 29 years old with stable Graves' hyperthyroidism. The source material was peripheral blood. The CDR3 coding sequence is TGCGCCAGCAGCCGAGAGCCCGGGACAGGGAATGGCTACACCTTC. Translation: CASSREPGTGNGYTF.